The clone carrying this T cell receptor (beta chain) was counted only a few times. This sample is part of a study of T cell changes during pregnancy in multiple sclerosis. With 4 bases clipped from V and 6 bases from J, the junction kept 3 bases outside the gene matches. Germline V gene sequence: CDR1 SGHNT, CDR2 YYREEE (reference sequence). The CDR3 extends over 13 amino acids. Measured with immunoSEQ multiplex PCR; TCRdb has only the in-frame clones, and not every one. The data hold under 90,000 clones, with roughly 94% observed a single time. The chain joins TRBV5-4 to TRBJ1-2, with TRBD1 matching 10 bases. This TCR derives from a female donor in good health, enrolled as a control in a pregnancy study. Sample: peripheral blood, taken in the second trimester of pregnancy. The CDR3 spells CASSPGQGHGYTF. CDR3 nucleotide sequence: TGTGCCAGCAGCCCGGGACAGGGGCATGGCTACACCTTC.